These 30 T cell receptor beta chains were all obtained from the same sample, sequenced in a study of control samples from healthy donors and cancer patients. Assay: immunoSEQ multiplex PCR; the TCRdb copy retains only in-frame clones and omits some. The profile shows about 180,000 clones, almost 90% of them singletons. The specimen was blood. These receptors were collected from a woman between 50 and 59 years old in good health.

This clone was detected once. V gene TRBV7-3 combines with J gene TRBJ2-2, with D unclear. This CDR3 is built from 14 residues. CDR1 is SGHTA and CDR2 is FQGTGA in the germline V gene. Between the trimmed V and J ends, which lost 4 bases and 5 bases, there was a span of 11 bases. CDR3 amino acids: CASSSYKSTGELFF. For the CDR3, the DNA is TGTGCCAGCAGCTCATATAAGTCTACCGGGGAGCTGTTTTTT.

The rearrangement links TRBV20-1 to TRBJ2-7, with 7 bases aligning to TRBD2. The CDR3 length is 14 residues. Germline trimming cut 7 bases from V and 0 bases from J; bases unmatched to any gene: 9. Germline V gives CDR1 DFQATT, CDR2 SNEGSKA (reference sequence). CDR3 nucleotide sequence: TGCAGTGTTAGTAACGAGCGGGACTCCTACGAGCAGTACTTC. This encodes CSVSNERDSYEQYF.

V usage is TRBV6-5 and J usage is TRBJ1-2; tentative D call: TRBD1 (6 bases). The CDR3 loop spans 14 amino acids. CDR1 and CDR2 (germline): MNHEY, SVGAGI. V dropped 7 bases and J dropped 8 bases, with 20 bases sitting between them. CDR3 DNA: TGTGCCAGCACACCCCGGGACACCACAGGAGGCTACACCTTC. Encoded protein: CASTPRDTTGGYTF.

The chain recombines TRBV11-2 with TRBJ1-2, with a tentative D call TRBD1 (5 bases). The CDR3 is 12 amino acids. Trimming stripped 7 bases from V and 4 bases from J, with 10 bases between. Per the germline V gene, CDR1 is SGHAT and CDR2 is FQNNGV. CDR3 coding DNA: TGTGCCAGCACCGACAGCCTCTATGGCTACACCTTC. Its protein product is CASTDSLYGYTF.

The V call is TRBV9, the J call TRBJ1-4; 8 bases are a match to TRBD1. V was clipped by 3 bases and J by 3 bases; unmatched bases: 4. From germline, CDR1 is SGDLS and CDR2 YYNGEE. The CDR3 is made up of 15 amino acids. CDR3 in DNA: TGTGCCAGCAGCGCCGGGACAGGTCCTAATGAAAAACTGTTTTTT. It translates to CASSAGTGPNEKLFF.

The rearrangement uses TRBV30 and TRBJ2-3, with unresolved D. V lost 5 bases and J lost 0, with 3 bases in between. Germline-derived CDR1 and CDR2 are GTSNPN and SVGIG (reference sequence). The CDR3 totals 11 residues. CDR3 amino acids: CAWFSTDTQYF. As DNA, the CDR3 is TGTGCCTGGTTTAGCACAGATACGCAGTATTTT.

This chain connects TRBV30 to TRBJ2-5; 7 nucleotides line up with TRBD1. In germline, CDR1 is GTSNPN, CDR2 SVGIG (reference sequence). CDR3 length: 13 amino acids. Unmatched junction bases numbered 5, after V lost 5 bases and J lost 2 bases. The CDR3 DNA follows: TGTGCCTGGGTGGGACAGAATCAAGAGACCCAGTACTTC. Its translation: CAWVGQNQETQYF.

The genes are TRBV3-1 (or the pseudogene TRBV3-2) and TRBJ1-2, with TRBD1 identical over 12 bases. After removal of 1 base from V and 7 bases from J, the junction contained 4 bases not matched to a gene. The CDR3 runs to 15 residues. CDR1 and CDR2 from the germline V gene are LGHDT and YNNKEL (reference sequence). CDR3 protein: CASSQGDRGQGGYTF. In DNA, the CDR3 is TGTGCCAGCAGCCAAGGGGACAGGGGGCAGGGTGGCTACACCTTC.

The J gene is TRBJ1-2, the V gene TRBV11-3; no clear D gene. Germline V lookup: CDR1 SGHNT, CDR2 YENEEA. Trimming pared 2 bases from V and 6 bases from J, leaving 13 bases between. The CDR3 consists of 14 residues. The CDR3 DNA reads TGTGCCAGCAGCTTAAACAGCCCTTTAGATGGCTACACCTTC. Its protein is CASSLNSPLDGYTF.

V usage is TRBV6-5 and J usage is TRBJ2-3; a weak D match, TRBD2 (6 bases). CDR3 length: 15 amino acids. The V gene lost 7 bases and the J gene lost 4 bases, with 18 bases spanning the gap. Germline V gene data show CDR1 as MNHEY and CDR2 as SVGAGI. This CDR3 reads CASTDWGVGADTQYF. CDR3 coding DNA: TGTGCCAGCACCGACTGGGGGGTCGGGGCAGATACGCAGTATTTT.

V usage is TRBV3-1 (or the pseudogene TRBV3-2) and J usage is TRBJ1-6; D might be TRBD1 (6 bases). CDR3 size: 13 residues. CDR1 and CDR2 from the germline V gene are LGHDT and YNNKEL (reference sequence). The V gene lost 0 bases and the J gene lost 11 bases, with 8 bases spanning the gap. The CDR3 loop is CASSQDQGTPLHF. In nucleotides, the CDR3 is TGTGCCAGCAGCCAAGACCAGGGGACACCCCTCCACTTT.

This clone was recorded once. The chain links TRBV21-1 to TRBJ2-7. TRBV21-1 is a documented pseudogene. This CDR3 is built from 13 residues. CDR3 region: CAGGGFCSYEQYF. The CDR3 DNA reads TGTGCCGGGGGTGGGTTTTGCTCCTACGAGCAGTACTTC.

This sequence joins TRBV4-2 and TRBJ2-1; no definite D call. The CDR3 has 14 residues. The V gene lost 1 base and the J gene lost 9 bases, with 13 bases spanning the gap. Germline CDR1 LGHNA, CDR2 YNFKEQ. The CDR3 here is CASSQVRGRSEQFF. In DNA form, the CDR3 reads TGTGCCAGCAGCCAAGTAAGAGGTAGGAGTGAGCAGTTCTTC.

The chain carries TRBV30 and TRBJ2-5; tentatively, D is TRBD1 (6 bases). CDR1 is GTSNPN, CDR2 SVGIG, per germline (reference sequence). The CDR3 loop spans 14 amino acids. With 2 bases removed from V and 2 bases from J, the gap between germline ends came to 12 bases. CDR3 loop: CAWSRTALQETQYF. In DNA form, the CDR3 reads TGTGCCTGGAGTAGGACAGCGCTGCAAGAGACCCAGTACTTC.

This sequence joins TRBV6-1 and TRBJ1-3; weak D call: TRBD1 (6 bases). Deletions cut 0 bases from V and 0 bases from J, with 12 bases between. Germline V gene data show CDR1 as MNHNS and CDR2 as SASEGT. There are 17 residues in the CDR3. CDR3 in DNA: TGTGCCAGCAGTGAAGCCCCAGGGGCCCACTCTGGAAACACCATATATTTT. Translation: CASSEAPGAHSGNTIYF.

This rearrangement joins TRBV6-2 or TRBV6-3 to TRBJ1-1; 7 bases agree with TRBD1. Germline loops: CDR1 MNHEY, CDR2 SVGEGT. CDR3 length: 16 residues. Trimming took 2 bases from V and 0 from J; bases not matched to a gene: 6. The CDR3 is CASSYRRQGMNTEAFF. Here the CDR3 DNA reads TGTGCCAGCAGTTACCGACGACAGGGAATGAACACTGAAGCTTTCTTT.

This clone was recorded once. Mismatch with germline at one junction end may stem from a read error. The rearrangement uses TRBV7-2 and TRBJ2-2, with a possible D match to TRBD1 (6 bases). Per germline, CDR1 SGHTA and CDR2 FQGNSA. The CDR3 has 16 residues. As DNA, the CDR3 is TGTGCCAGCACCTTACGGGACAAACAGATGACCGGGGAGCTGTTTTTT. Protein: CASTLRDKQMTGELFF.

The gene calls are TRBV28 and TRBJ1-4, with 8 bases identical to TRBD1. Germline-derived CDR1 and CDR2 are MDHEN and SYDVKM. The CDR3 is 14 amino acids. The ends lost 6 bases at V and 7 bases at J; junction bases unmatched: 7. CDR3 amino acids: CASRQGQAVEKLFF. CDR3 nucleotides: TGTGCCAGCAGGCAGGGACAGGCGGTTGAAAAACTGTTTTTT.

In the case of this clone: Other DNA sequences in the same sample also yield this CDR3. V and J are TRBV4-1 and TRBJ2-7; 7 bases are a match to TRBD2. This CDR3 contains 14 residues. Germline lookup yields CDR1 MGHRA and CDR2 YSYEKL. The V gene end was trimmed by 3 bases and the J gene end by 1 base; junction bases not matched to a gene: 3. CDR3 coding DNA: TGCGCCAGCAGCCACCCGGGAGGTTCCTACGAGCAGTACTTC. Translating gives CASSHPGGSYEQYF.

The rearrangement joins TRBV12-3 or TRBV12-4 to TRBJ1-2, with D uncertain. The V end lost 3 bases, the J end lost 6 bases, and 5 bases lay between the germline ends. The CDR3 loop spans 11 amino acids. In nucleotides, the CDR3 is TGTGCCAGCAGTTTTGGGGATGGCTACACCTTC. Its translation is CASSFGDGYTF.

The genes are TRBV6-2 or TRBV6-3 and TRBJ1-2; no reliable D call. CDR1 MNHEY and CDR2 SVGEGT come from the germline V gene. Trimming stripped 1 base from V and 0 bases from J, with 9 bases between. The CDR3 length is 15 residues. This chain's CDR3 is CASSYLAGANYGYTF. The CDR3 bases are TGTGCCAGCAGTTACTTGGCAGGAGCTAACTATGGCTACACCTTC.

Note on this clone: Distinct nucleotide sequences in the sample also encode this CDR3. The chain has TRBV20-1 and TRBJ2-7; D is unresolved. Germline V lookup: CDR1 DFQATT, CDR2 SNEGSKA (reference sequence). This CDR3 contains 11 residues. V was cut by 5 bases and J by 3 bases, with 8 bases left in between. The CDR3 DNA is TGCAGTGCTGACCGAAGCTACGAGCAGTACTTC. Its translation: CSADRSYEQYF.

The chain uses TRBV15 and TRBJ1-6, with D unclear. The CDR3 contains 16 residues. CDR1 LNHNV and CDR2 YYDKDF come from the germline V gene (reference sequence). Trimming left V 0 bases short and J 12 bases short, with 18 bases between. The CDR3, as DNA: TGTGCCACCAGCAGAGACAACGGGCAGGCCGGCGGACCCCTCCACTTT. This translates into CATSRDNGQAGGPLHF.

The rearrangement joins TRBV7-2 to TRBJ1-1, with D unresolved. Germline lookup yields CDR1 SGHTA and CDR2 FQGNSA. V was shortened by 5 bases and J by 0 bases, with 10 bases between the two germline ends. The CDR3 covers 14 residues. CDR3 sequence (DNA): TGTGCCAGCAGCCTCAGTTGGATGAACACTGAAGCTTTCTTT. It encodes CASSLSWMNTEAFF.

The chain links TRBV15 to TRBJ2-1; 12 bases are a match to TRBD2. Germline values: CDR1 LNHNV, CDR2 YYDKDF (reference sequence). Trimming took 1 base from V and 9 from J; bases not matched to a gene: 4. This CDR3 is built from 15 residues. CDR3 protein: CATSRVLAGGSEQFF. For the CDR3, the DNA is TGTGCCACCAGCAGAGTCCTAGCGGGGGGGAGTGAGCAGTTCTTC.

The rearrangement links TRBV11-2 to TRBJ2-3; TRBD1 matches at 7 bases. CDR1 and CDR2 from the germline V gene are SGHAT and FQNNGV. The CDR3 sequence is 13 residues long. Trimming cost V 0 bases and J 6 bases; bases outside gene matches: 0. The CDR3 region is CASSLDRGDTQYF. CDR3 coding DNA: TGTGCCAGCAGCTTAGACAGGGGGGATACGCAGTATTTT.

The gene calls are TRBV19 and TRBJ2-5, with 8 bases aligning to TRBD1. Trimming removed 3 bases from V and 7 bases from J; junction bases left unmatched: 7. This CDR3 comprises 14 residues. CDR1 and CDR2 (germline): LNHDA, SQIVND (reference sequence). The DNA of the CDR3 is TGTGCCAGTAGTATCTTCGACAGGGGATTGACCCAGTACTTC. It yields the protein CASSIFDRGLTQYF.

This clone was detected only once. The chain has TRBV10-3 and TRBJ1-5, with 9 bases aligning to TRBD1. The J segment lost 7 bases and the V segment lost 5 bases, leaving 6 bases of the junction unmatched. Germline assignment: CDR1 ENHRY and CDR2 SYGVKD. The CDR3 is 14 residues long. The CDR3 here is CAISLDRGWQPQHF. The DNA for the CDR3 is TGTGCCATCAGTTTGGACAGGGGATGGCAGCCCCAGCATTTT.

Of note for this clone: Other DNA sequences from this sample encode an identical CDR3 as well. This sequence joins TRBV7-2 and TRBJ1-5; 7 bases are a match to TRBD1. The junction had 8 bases not matched to a gene; V was cut back by 5 bases and J by 4 bases. CDR3 length equals 15 residues. CDR1 SGHTA and CDR2 FQGNSA come from the germline V gene. The CDR3 sequence: CASSVTGQLNQPQHF. CDR3 nucleotides: TGTGCCAGCAGCGTAACGGGACAGCTAAATCAGCCCCAGCATTTT. The complete variable domain, with remaining parts taken from reference TRBV7-2 and TRBJ1-5, reads GAGVSQSPSNKVTEKGKDVELRCDPISGHTALYWYRQSLGQGLEFLIYFQGNSAPDKSGLPSDRFSAERTGGSVSTLTIQRTQQEDSAVYLCASSVTGQLNQPQHFGDGTRLSIL.

A few counts support this clone. The rearrangement uses TRBV28 and TRBJ1-2, with a possible D match to TRBD1 (5 bases). This CDR3 is built from 12 residues. The V end lost 6 bases, the J end lost 8 bases, and 13 bases lay between the germline ends. Germline assignment: CDR1 MDHEN and CDR2 SYDVKM. The CDR3 region has the DNA TGTGCCAGCAGAGACAGCTCTTGGGGCTACACCTTC. Protein sequence: CASRDSSWGYTF.